The 5 T cell receptor beta chains below were found in one sample sequenced in a study of T cell responses to AZD1222 COVID-19 vaccine. The assay was immunoSEQ multiplex PCR, and TCRdb's table has in-frame clones only and misses some. Altogether around 180,000 clones are present, 87% being singletons, with the ten largest covering about 3%. Source: peripheral blood, taken on day 0 of AZD1222 vaccination. The source of these receptors is an adult in good health.

This rearrangement joins TRBV7-2 to TRBJ2-3; TRBD2 matches at 9 bases. Germline V CDR1 and CDR2: SGHTA, FQGNSA. This CDR3 contains 16 residues. With V trimmed by 5 bases and J by 2 bases, 8 bases remained unmatched. CDR3 in DNA: TGTGCCAGCAGCCCCCAACCGGGACTAGCCACAGATACGCAGTATTTT. Its translation is CASSPQPGLATDTQYF.

The chain couples TRBV7-8 to TRBJ1-2; TRBD1 aligns across 7 bases. Germline assignment: CDR1 SGHVS and CDR2 FQNEAQ. J lost 3 bases, V lost 6 bases, and 4 bases had no gene match. This CDR3 has 13 residues. The CDR3 region has the DNA TGTGCCAGCAGGCGGACAGGCGACTATGGCTACACCTTC. This sequence encodes CASRRTGDYGYTF.

This clone was recorded only once. The chain's CDR3 is CASSITGAGTGELFF. For the CDR3, the DNA is TGTGCCAGTAGTATTACGGGGGCCGGCACCGGGGAGCTGTTTTTT. The chain uses TRBV19 and TRBJ2-2, with D possibly being TRBD1 or TRBD2 (6 bases each). The CDR3 length is 15 residues. Germline assignment: CDR1 LNHDA and CDR2 SQIVND (reference sequence). Trimming took off 3 bases at V and 4 bases at J, with 12 bases between the two ends.

The chain combines TRBV6-9 with TRBJ2-7; 7 bases are a match to TRBD1. This CDR3 comprises 15 residues. Trimming at V came to 8 bases and at J to 0 bases, leaving 10 bases not matched to a gene. Germline V CDR1 and CDR2: MNHGY, SVAAGI. The CDR3 loop reads CASHPRQGLSYEQYF. CDR3 bases: TGTGCCAGCCATCCCCGACAGGGCCTCTCCTACGAGCAGTACTTC.

V is TRBV5-6 and J is TRBJ2-7; D possibly corresponds to TRBD2 (5 bases). Germline V gene lookup returns CDR1 SGHDT and CDR2 YYEEEE. Trimming cost V 4 bases and J 2 bases, with 16 bases left between them. The CDR3 consists of 15 residues. CDR3 region: CASSPDGLYTYEQYF. Here the CDR3 DNA reads TGTGCCAGCAGCCCCGACGGACTCTACACCTACGAGCAGTACTTC.